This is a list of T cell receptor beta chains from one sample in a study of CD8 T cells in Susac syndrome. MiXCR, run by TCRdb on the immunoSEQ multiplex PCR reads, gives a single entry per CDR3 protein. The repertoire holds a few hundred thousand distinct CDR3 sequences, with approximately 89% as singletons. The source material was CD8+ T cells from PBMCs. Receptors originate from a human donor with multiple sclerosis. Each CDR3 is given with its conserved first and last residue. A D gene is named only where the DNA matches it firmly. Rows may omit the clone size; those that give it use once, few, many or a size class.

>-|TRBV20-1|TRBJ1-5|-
CSAGRRENQPQHF
TGCAGTGCAGGCCGGCGGGAGAATCAGCCCCAGCATTTT
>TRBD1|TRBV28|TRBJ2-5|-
CASSLFDREETQYF
TGTGCCAGCAGTTTATTTGACAGGGAAGAGACCCAGTACTTC
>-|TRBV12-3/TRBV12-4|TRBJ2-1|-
CASSTGGNEQFF
TGTGCCAGTTCGACCGGCGGCAATGAGCAGTTCTTC
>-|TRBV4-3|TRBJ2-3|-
CASSQGINTDTQYF
TGCGCCAGCAGCCAAGGGATTAACACAGATACGCAGTATTTT
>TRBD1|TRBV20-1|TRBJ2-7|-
CSAQGSRTGHTYEQYF
TGCAGTGCCCAGGGCAGCAGGACAGGGCATACCTACGAGCAGTACTTC
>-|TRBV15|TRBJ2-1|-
CATSRGAEDNEQFF
TGTGCCACCAGCAGAGGGGCGGAGGACAATGAGCAGTTCTTC
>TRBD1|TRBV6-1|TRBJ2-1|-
CASNPGQDYNEQFF
TGTGCCAGCAATCCGGGACAGGACTACAATGAGCAGTTCTTC
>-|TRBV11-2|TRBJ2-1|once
CASSSYREEQFF
TGTGCCAGCAGCTCCTACAGGGAGGAGCAGTTCTTC
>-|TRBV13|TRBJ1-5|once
CASSPWGEPQHF
TGTGCCAGCAGCCCTTGGGGGGAGCCCCAGCATTTT
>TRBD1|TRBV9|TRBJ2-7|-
CASSQTGVSYEQYF
TGTGCCAGCAGCCAGACAGGGGTCTCCTACGAGCAGTACTTC
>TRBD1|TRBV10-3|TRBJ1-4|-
CAISDPGQDEKLFF
TGTGCCATCAGTGACCCGGGACAGGATGAAAAACTGTTTTTT
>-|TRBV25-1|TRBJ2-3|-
CASSEQPGADTQYF
TGTGCCAGCAGCGAACAGCCAGGGGCCGATACGCAGTATTTT
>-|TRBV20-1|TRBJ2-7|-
CSALLGLSYEQYF
TGCAGTGCTCTCTTGGGGCTATCCTACGAGCAGTACTTC
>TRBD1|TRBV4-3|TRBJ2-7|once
CASSPTTGSYEQYF
TGCGCCAGCAGCCCAACGACAGGGTCCTACGAGCAGTACTTC
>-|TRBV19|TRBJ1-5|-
CASRTGQINQPQHF
TGTGCCAGTAGAACAGGACAGATCAATCAGCCCCAGCATTTT
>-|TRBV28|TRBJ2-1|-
CASSNQAYNEQFF
TGTGCCAGCAGTAACCAAGCCTACAATGAGCAGTTCTTC
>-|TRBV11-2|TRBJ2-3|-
CASSLAGARTDTQYF
TGTGCCAGCAGCTTAGCGGGAGCCCGCACAGATACGCAGTATTTT
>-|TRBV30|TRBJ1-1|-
CAWSGDIPRPEAFF
TGTGCCTGGAGTGGGGACATCCCCAGACCTGAAGCTTTCTTT
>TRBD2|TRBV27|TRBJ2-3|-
CASSPAGVTDTQYF
TGTGCCAGCAGCCCCGCGGGAGTCACAGATACGCAGTATTTT
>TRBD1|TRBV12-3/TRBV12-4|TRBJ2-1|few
CASSPGTGNEQFF
TGTGCCAGCAGTCCCGGGACAGGGAATGAGCAGTTCTTC
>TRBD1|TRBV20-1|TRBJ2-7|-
CSARGGQRLPYEQYF
TGCAGTGCCCGAGGGGGCCAGCGGCTACCTTACGAGCAGTACTTC
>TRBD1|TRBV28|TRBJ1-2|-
CASSPGQGDGYTF
TGTGCCAGCAGTCCAGGACAGGGGGATGGCTACACCTTC
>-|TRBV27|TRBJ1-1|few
CASSFGGNTEAFF
TGTGCCAGCAGCTTTGGGGGGAACACTGAAGCTTTCTTT
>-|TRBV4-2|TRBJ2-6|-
CASSQEVTVVPGANVLTF
TGTGCCAGCAGCCAAGAAGTGACAGTCGTCCCTGGGGCCAACGTCCTGACTTTC
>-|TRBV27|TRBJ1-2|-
CATGGRDYGYTF
TGTGCCACCGGTGGCAGGGACTATGGCTACACCTTC
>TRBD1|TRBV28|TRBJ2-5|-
CASTPGGEGTQETQYF
TGTGCCAGCACCCCAGGGGGAGAAGGGACCCAAGAGACCCAGTACTTC
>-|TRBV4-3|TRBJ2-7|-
CASSQGAGASWNEQYF
TGCGCCAGCAGCCAAGGGGCGGGGGCTAGCTGGAACGAGCAGTACTTC
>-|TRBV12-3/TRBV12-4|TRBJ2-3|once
CASRARPPSTDTQYF
TGTGCCAGCAGGGCCCGCCCCCCAAGCACAGATACGCAGTATTTT
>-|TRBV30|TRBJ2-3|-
CAWASGAGGDTQYF
TGTGCCTGGGCCTCCGGGGCAGGAGGGGATACGCAGTATTTT
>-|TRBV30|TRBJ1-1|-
CAWIRENTEAFF
TGTGCCTGGATCCGGGAGAACACTGAAGCTTTCTTT
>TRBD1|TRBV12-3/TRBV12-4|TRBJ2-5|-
CASSPFLGQARTQYF
TGTGCCAGCAGCCCGTTCTTAGGACAGGCCAGGACCCAGTACTTC
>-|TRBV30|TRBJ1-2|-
CAWSGTANPSHYGYTF
TGTGCCTGGAGTGGTACAGCTAACCCCTCTCATTATGGCTACACCTTC
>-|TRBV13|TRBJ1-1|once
CASSSSGNTEAFF
TGTGCCAGCAGCTCCTCAGGGAACACTGAAGCTTTCTTT
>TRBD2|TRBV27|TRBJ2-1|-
CASSRLGGSGNEQFF
TGTGCCAGCAGTCGGCTCGGCGGGAGTGGAAATGAGCAGTTCTTC
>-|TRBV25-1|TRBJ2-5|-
CASSERVPSYQETQYF
TGTGCCAGCAGTGAACGGGTACCCTCGTACCAAGAGACCCAGTACTTC